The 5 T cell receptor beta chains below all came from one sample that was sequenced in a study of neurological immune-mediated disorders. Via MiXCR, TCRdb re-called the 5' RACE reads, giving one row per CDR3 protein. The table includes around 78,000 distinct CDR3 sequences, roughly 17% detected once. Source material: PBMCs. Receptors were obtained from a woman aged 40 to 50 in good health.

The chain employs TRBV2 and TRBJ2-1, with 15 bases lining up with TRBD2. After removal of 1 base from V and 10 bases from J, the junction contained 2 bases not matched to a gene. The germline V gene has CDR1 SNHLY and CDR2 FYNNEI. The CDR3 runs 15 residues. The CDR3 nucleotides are TGTGCCAGCAGTGAAGGGACTAGCGGGGGGGACGAGCAGTTCTTC. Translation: CASSEGTSGGDEQFF.

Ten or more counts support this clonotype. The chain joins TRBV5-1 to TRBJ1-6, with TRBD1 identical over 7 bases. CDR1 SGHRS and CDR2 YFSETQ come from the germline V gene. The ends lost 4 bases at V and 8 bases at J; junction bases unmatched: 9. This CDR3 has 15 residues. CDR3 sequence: CASSPTSGTDSPLHF. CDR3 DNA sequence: TGCGCCAGCAGCCCAACCTCCGGGACAGATTCACCCCTCCACTTT.

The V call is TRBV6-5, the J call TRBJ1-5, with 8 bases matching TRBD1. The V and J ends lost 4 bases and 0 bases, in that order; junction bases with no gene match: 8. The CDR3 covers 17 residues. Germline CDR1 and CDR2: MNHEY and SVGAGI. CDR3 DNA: TGTGCCAGCAGTTGGAACCGGGACAGGATTAGCAATCAGCCCCAGCATTTT. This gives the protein CASSWNRDRISNQPQHF.

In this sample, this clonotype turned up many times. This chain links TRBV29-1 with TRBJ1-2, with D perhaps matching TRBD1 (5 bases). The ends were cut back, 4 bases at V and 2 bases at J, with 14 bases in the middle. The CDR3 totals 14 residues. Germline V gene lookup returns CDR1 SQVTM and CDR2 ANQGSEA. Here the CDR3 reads CSVATAGVNYGYTF. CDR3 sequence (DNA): TGCAGCGTTGCGACAGCCGGAGTGAACTATGGCTACACCTTC.

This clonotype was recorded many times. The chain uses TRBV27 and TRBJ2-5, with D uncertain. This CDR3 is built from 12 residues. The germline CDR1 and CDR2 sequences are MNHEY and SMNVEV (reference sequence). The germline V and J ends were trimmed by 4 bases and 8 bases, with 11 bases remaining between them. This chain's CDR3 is CASSWLGGTQYF. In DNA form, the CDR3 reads TGTGCCAGCAGTTGGTTAGGTGGAACCCAGTACTTC.